This entry features one T cell receptor beta chain sequence. The target antigen is unknown. This entry comes from a study of shared clonotypes between healthy human individuals. Study as a whole: Per-donor plates numbered three CD4 naive, three CD4 memory, two CD8 naive and one CD8 memory. Whole-study findings and limits: It was only blood that was sampled, and tissue repertoires likely differ. Clonotype sharing among donors was thought likely to change with sequencing depth.

Adults of Caucasian background living in Nashville, Tennessee made up all donors. The data were produced by immunoSEQ multiplex PCR, yet TCRdb's version contains in-frame clones alone and is incomplete. The sample includes 230,000 or so clones, approximately 65% seen only once; the top ten take roughly 10%. V shed 3 bases, J shed 3 bases, and the junction held 6 bases outside the gene matches. CDR1 is SGDLS and CDR2 is YYNGEE in the germline V gene. The CDR3 loop spans 16 amino acids. Specimen: memory CD4+ T cells sorted from blood. As to subset: CD45RA-negative fraction. This TCR came from a man aged 25-45 years in good health. The genes are TRBV9 and TRBJ2-1; 10 positions match TRBD2. CDR3 loop: CASSAGWTSGYNEQFF. As DNA, the CDR3 is TGTGCCAGCAGCGCGGGGTGGACTAGCGGCTACAATGAGCAGTTCTTC.